These 25 T cell receptor beta chains originate from one sample sequenced in a study of cytotoxic CD8 clonotypes in ibrutinib-treated CLL. Clones were sequenced by immunoSEQ multiplex PCR, and TCRdb holds only the in-frame ones, with some missing. The sample records approximately 300,000 clones, about 80% being singletons. This material consisted of PBMCs, taken before ibrutinib treatment. The receptors here all came from a human donor with chronic lymphocytic leukemia.

This clone turned up a few times. This sequence joins TRBV2 and TRBJ2-7; no firm D call. CDR1 and CDR2 (germline): SNHLY, FYNNEI. V shed 3 bases and J shed 3 bases, with 9 bases lying between them. The CDR3 is 13 residues long. The CDR3 spells CASSEAWIYEQYF. The CDR3 coding sequence is TGTGCCAGCAGTGAGGCCTGGATCTACGAGCAGTACTTC.

This clone has only a few counts. The J gene is TRBJ2-2, the V gene TRBV7-2; 8 bases fit TRBD1. Looked up from germline, CDR1 is SGHTA and CDR2 is FQGNSA. V trimming: 5 bases; J trimming: 7 bases; junction bases outside the gene matches: 6. The CDR3 spans 14 residues. The CDR3 reads CASSTGQAGGELFF. The CDR3 nucleotides are TGTGCCAGCAGCACGGGACAGGCGGGCGGGGAGCTGTTTTTT.

In this sample, this clone turned up once. The rearrangement links TRBV7-3 to TRBJ1-3; D is unclear. Germline CDR1 and CDR2: SGHTA and FQGTGA. Trimming took off 5 bases at V and 0 bases at J, with 14 bases between the two ends. The CDR3 has 16 amino acids. In DNA form, the CDR3 reads TGTGCCAGCAGCACAAATGGGAGGGACTCTGGAAACACCATATATTTT. It translates to CASSTNGRDSGNTIYF.

The chain employs TRBV10-3 and TRBJ2-7; 7 bases align to TRBD1. Germline CDR1 ENHRY, CDR2 SYGVKD. J was trimmed by 4 bases and V by 2 bases; bases with no gene match: 8. The length of the CDR3 is 15 residues. The CDR3 is CAISEARQGSYEQYF. The CDR3 DNA reads TGTGCCATCAGTGAGGCCCGACAGGGTTCGTACGAGCAGTACTTC.

The chain couples TRBV28 to TRBJ2-2, with 8 bases lining up with TRBD1. After removal of 6 bases from V and 7 bases from J, the junction contained 16 bases not matched to a gene. CDR3 length equals 17 residues. CDR1 is MDHEN, CDR2 SYDVKM, per germline. CDR3 nucleotides: TGTGCCAGCAGAGTTTTCCCCACAGGGGGTGGTATCGGGGAGCTGTTTTTT. This translates into CASRVFPTGGGIGELFF.

V and J are TRBV14 and TRBJ2-3; D remains ambiguous. The CDR3 sequence is 13 residues long. Trimming removed 4 bases from V and 3 bases from J, with 8 bases in between. Looked up from germline, CDR1 is SGHDN and CDR2 is FVKESK. Written as DNA, the CDR3 is TGTGCCAGCAGCCCTTCAAGGACAGATACGCAGTATTTT. As protein: CASSPSRTDTQYF.

This clone was counted once. The CDR3 sequence is CASSSRQAAGANVLTF. The CDR3 nucleotides are TGTGCCAGCAGCTCAAGACAGGCTGCTGGGGCCAACGTCCTGACTTTC. This chain uses TRBV13 with TRBJ2-6, with D possibly matching TRBD1 (6 bases). The V end lost 4 bases, the J end lost 2 bases, and 12 bases lay between the germline ends. The germline CDR1 and CDR2 sequences are PRHDT and FYEKMQ (reference sequence). CDR3 length equals 16 residues.

The chain carries TRBV4-2 and TRBJ2-7; tentative D call: TRBD2 (6 bases). There are 14 residues in the CDR3. Trimming cost V 3 bases and J 3 bases, with 12 bases left between them. Germline V CDR1 and CDR2: LGHNA, YNFKEQ. CDR3 DNA sequence: TGTGCCAGCAGCCAGCTGGGGGGTAGCTACGAGCAGTACTTC. Translating it yields CASSQLGGSYEQYF.

The chain is built from TRBV5-1 and TRBJ2-5; D may be TRBD1 (6 bases). This CDR3 has 14 residues. The V gene lost 0 bases and the J gene lost 6 bases, with 12 bases spanning the gap. Per the germline V gene, CDR1 is SGHRS and CDR2 is YFSETQ. The CDR3 DNA sequence: TGCGCCAGCAGCTTGGGCCCAGGGGTACAGACCCAGTACTTC. Protein: CASSLGPGVQTQYF.

The chain links TRBV7-2 to TRBJ1-2, with D possibly being TRBD1 (5 bases). There are 15 residues in the CDR3. In germline, CDR1 is SGHTA, CDR2 FQGNSA. V was cut by 4 bases and J by 4 bases, with 16 bases left in between. The CDR3: CASSSTDFGAYGYTF. As DNA, the CDR3 is TGTGCCAGCAGCTCGACGGATTTTGGGGCCTATGGCTACACCTTC.

The chain carries TRBV28 and TRBJ2-7, with TRBD2 identical over 15 bases. The CDR3 runs to 19 residues. Unmatched junction bases numbered 13, after V lost 3 bases and J lost 4 bases. Germline assignment: CDR1 MDHEN and CDR2 SYDVKM. The CDR3 DNA sequence: TGTGCCAGCAGTTTCCCCCGACGGGGGGGGACTAGCGGGAGGTACGAGCAGTACTTC. Translation gives CASSFPRRGGTSGRYEQYF.

The V gene is TRBV5-6, the J gene TRBJ2-7, with D possibly being TRBD1 or TRBD2 (5 bases each). Germline CDR1 reads SGHDT; CDR2 reads YYEEEE. V shed 2 bases and J shed 7 bases, with 16 bases lying between them. The CDR3 is made up of 14 amino acids. The CDR3 reads CASSFRQPEREQYF. The CDR3 nucleotides are TGTGCCAGCAGCTTTAGACAGCCGGAGCGGGAGCAGTACTTC.

This clone has only a few counts. The V gene is TRBV6-1, the J gene TRBJ2-7, with 8 bases identical to TRBD2. The CDR3 has 15 amino acids. Per the germline V gene, CDR1 is MNHNS and CDR2 is SASEGT. V trimming: 1 base; J trimming: 4 bases; junction bases outside the gene matches: 6. The CDR3 loop is CASSEEREMGYEQYF. The CDR3 region has the DNA TGTGCCAGCAGTGAAGAGCGGGAGATGGGTTACGAGCAGTACTTC.

The V call is TRBV29-1, the J call TRBJ1-2; no clear D. This CDR3 is built from 13 residues. The germline V gene encodes CDR1 SQVTM and CDR2 ANQGSEA. Trimming removed 3 bases at V and 1 base at J, with 9 bases between. CDR3 protein: CSVDEGVNYGYTF. In nucleotides, the CDR3 is TGCAGCGTTGACGAAGGCGTTAACTATGGCTACACCTTC.

The chain joins TRBV27 to TRBJ2-1; 12 bases line up with TRBD2. From germline, CDR1 is MNHEY and CDR2 SMNVEV (reference sequence). The J segment lost 6 bases and the V segment lost 7 bases, leaving 4 bases of the junction unmatched. This CDR3 is built from 14 residues. The CDR3 coding sequence is TGTGCCAGCAACCCGGGACTAGCGGGCAATGAGCAGTTCTTC. Translation: CASNPGLAGNEQFF.

The chain links TRBV6-6 to TRBJ2-5; perhaps TRBD2 as D (6 bases). V was cut by 8 bases and J by 5 bases, with 21 bases left in between. There are 15 residues in the CDR3. Germline loops: CDR1 MNHNY, CDR2 SVGAGI (reference sequence). CDR3 sequence: CASWREAGEAETQYF. The CDR3 DNA is TGTGCCAGCTGGAGGGAGGCCGGCGAAGCGGAGACCCAGTACTTC.

The chain carries TRBV19 and TRBJ1-2; perhaps TRBD1 as D (5 bases). Germline CDR1 and CDR2: LNHDA and SQIVND (reference sequence). V dropped 5 bases and J dropped 3 bases, with 13 bases sitting between them. This CDR3 has 14 residues. The CDR3 sequence is CASSPRQTHYGYTF. CDR3 bases: TGTGCCAGTAGTCCACGACAGACTCACTATGGCTACACCTTC.

This chain links TRBV18 with TRBJ1-2, with D possibly matching TRBD1 (6 bases). The V end lost 5 bases, the J end lost 8 bases, and 21 bases lay between the germline ends. This CDR3 has 15 amino acids. CDR1 and CDR2 (germline): KGHSH, LQKENI. The DNA of the CDR3 is TGTGCCAGCTCAATTTCCGGGACATTGGAGGCCGGCTACACCTTC. Amino acid sequence: CASSISGTLEAGYTF. Together with reference TRBV18 and TRBJ1-2, the CDR3 gives the full variable domain: NAGVMQNPRHLVRRRGQEARLRCSPMKGHSHVYWYRQLPEEGLKFMVYLQKENIIDESGMPKERFSAEFPKEGPSILRIQQVVRGDSAAYFCASSISGTLEAGYTFGSGTRLTVV.

This CDR3 reads CASSYLAGSYNEQFF. CDR3 nucleotide sequence: TGTGCCAGCAGTTACTTGGCGGGAAGCTACAATGAGCAGTTCTTC. V is TRBV6-5 and J is TRBJ2-1, with D possibly being TRBD2 (6 bases). Trimming took off 1 base at V and 3 bases at J, with 10 bases between the two ends. Germline V lookup: CDR1 MNHEY, CDR2 SVGAGI. The length of the CDR3 is 15 residues.

This chain links TRBV4-1 with TRBJ2-7; D may correspond to TRBD1 or TRBD2 (5 bases each). The V end lost 3 bases, the J end lost 2 bases, and 11 bases lay between the germline ends. The CDR3 runs 14 residues. Germline loops: CDR1 MGHRA, CDR2 YSYEKL. In nucleotides, the CDR3 is TGCGCCAGCAGCCACTCGGGACGGGCCTACGAGCAGTACTTC. Amino acids: CASSHSGRAYEQYF.

With respect to this clone: Germline and junction disagree at one end, which may indicate a read error. The CDR3 loop reads CASSLEASRGDTQYF. CDR3 sequence (DNA): TGTGCTAGCAGCTTAGAGGCTAGCCGGGGAGATACGCAGTATTTT. The chain has TRBV7-7 and TRBJ2-3, with D possibly being TRBD2 (5 bases). This CDR3 spans 15 amino acids. The V gene's germline CDR1 is SSHAT and CDR2 FNYEAQ (reference sequence).

This clone was seen once. The rearrangement joins TRBV9 to TRBJ1-2, with 8 bases identical to TRBD1. The CDR3 spans 14 residues. CDR1 SGDLS and CDR2 YYNGEE come from the germline V gene. V was pared by 3 bases and J by 7 bases, with 8 bases of the junction left unmatched. The CDR3 nucleotides read TGTGCCAGCAGCGGAGTACCAGGGGGCTCTGGCTACACCTTC. It yields the protein CASSGVPGGSGYTF.

The rearrangement joins TRBV19 to TRBJ1-1, with 7 bases identical to TRBD1. Germline CDR1 reads LNHDA; CDR2 reads SQIVND (reference sequence). Trimming took 3 bases from V and 6 from J; bases not matched to a gene: 10. This CDR3 contains 15 residues. The CDR3 here is CASSIGRGWVAEAFF. The CDR3 bases are TGTGCCAGTAGTATCGGCAGGGGGTGGGTTGCTGAAGCTTTCTTT.

A single count supports this clone. The rearrangement links TRBV28 to TRBJ1-4; D unclear. Germline V gives CDR1 MDHEN, CDR2 SYDVKM. The CDR3 covers 15 residues. V was pared by 2 bases and J by 0 bases, with 7 bases between. The CDR3, as DNA: TGTGCCAGCAGTTTAATGAGGCCAACTAATGAAAAACTGTTTTTT. Translation: CASSLMRPTNEKLFF. Drawing the rest from reference TRBV28 and TRBJ1-4, the complete variable domain is DVKVTQSSRYLVKRTGEKVFLECVQDMDHENMFWYRQDPGLGLRLIYFSYDVKMKEKGDIPEGYSVSREKKERFSLILESASTNQTSMYLCASSLMRPTNEKLFFGSGTQLSVL.

The chain recombines TRBV6-1 with TRBJ2-1; 9 bases are shared with TRBD2. With 5 bases clipped from V and 7 bases from J, the junction kept 6 bases outside the gene matches. Germline V CDR1 and CDR2: MNHNS, SASEGT. This CDR3 region has 14 residues. The CDR3 reads CASSIGLATNEQFF. In DNA form, the CDR3 reads TGTGCCAGCAGTATCGGACTAGCGACGAATGAGCAGTTCTTC.